This T cell receptor (beta chain) was documented in a study of metastatic and nonmetastatic thyroid tumors. Overall study context: Peripheral blood and tumor or nodule samples from malignant and benign thyroid patients were compared.

Original handling: To classify distant metastasis in papillary thyroid cancer, a model was built from CDR3 differences across clinicopathological groups. TCRdb re-processed the PCR reads through MiXCR. The V and J calls and clone size are TCRdb's, not the authors'. This sample has 21,000 or so clones, with roughly an eighth found just once. A word on this clone: Its antigen is still unknown. This sequence may be a read error, since a much larger clone differs from it by one base.

Study results and limitations: In both blood and tumor samples, TCR beta diversity was reported significantly higher for malignant than benign nodules.

Patients had received no treatment of any kind before thyroid surgery. The germline CDR1 and CDR2 sequences are MNHEY and SVGAGI. Trimming took 7 bases from V and 3 from J; bases not matched to a gene: 8. The CDR3 sequence is 14 residues long. The TCR was taken from a female donor with papillary thyroid cancer or a benign thyroid nodule (not recorded which). Some clones in this sample may be carry-over from other donors' samples. Sequenced material: blood. The rearrangement uses TRBV6-5 and TRBJ2-7, with 8 bases fitting TRBD2. The CDR3: CASIKTGGVYEQYF. The CDR3, as DNA: TGTGCCAGCATTAAAACGGGAGGGGTCTACGAGCAGTACTTC.